The entry below describes one TCR beta chain. This sample includes further DNA sequences coding for the same CDR3. The CDR3 contains 12 residues. J gave up 3 bases and V 6 bases, and 2 bases lay outside the gene matches. This entry comes from a study of blood T cell repertoires in COVID-19. Overall study: Spain, Italy and the United States supplied samples that represented acute and convalescent COVID-19. The analysed material was cDNA or gDNA that came from T cells, B-cell-depleted T cells, or PBMCs.

Only in-frame clones appear in the TCRdb table, and some are missing; sequencing was by immunoSEQ multiplex PCR. The sample consists of about 200,000 clones, nearly 90% of them appearing once. This TCR was sampled from a man in his fifties with acute or convalescent COVID-19. The chain links TRBV12-3 or TRBV12-4 to TRBJ2-7, with 7 bases that match TRBD1. Sequenced input: peripheral blood. CDR3 sequence reads: CASSRDSYEQYF. Here the CDR3 DNA reads TGTGCCAGCAGCCGGGACAGCTACGAGCAGTACTTC.